This TCR beta chain was retrieved from a study of CXCR3-negative and CXCR3-positive naive CD8 T cells. With UMI labels, 5' RACE was used to prepare the TRB cDNA libraries. TCRdb processed the 5' RACE reads again and assigns one entry to each CDR3 protein, with no DNA. This sample's table has some 100,000 distinct CDR3 sequences. CDR1 and CDR2 from the germline V gene are SGHDN and FVKESK. The CDR3 length is 15 residues. Points from the study as a whole: The study found comparably high diversity in both naive subsets and much lower diversity in memory CD8+ cells. CXCR3-positive naive cells had more hydrophobic TRB CDR3s than CXCR3-negative naive cells. Naive CXCR3-negative cells resembled naive CXCR3-positive cells in TRBV-TRBJ usage; memory cells differed. Across naive subsets, surface CD5 expression was comparable, and TCR strength was inferred from properties of the TRB CDR3. Expression of CXCR3 was partially reduced after cryopreservation, and fresh PBMCs were used in most assays.

In regard to this clonotype: Its antigen is not identified.

Sequenced material: naive CXCR3+ CD8+ T cells from blood. Specified subset: CD45RO-CCR7+CD27+CD95- naive CD8+ T cells expressing CXCR3 (TNR3+). The TCR was taken from a human donor in good health. Some clones in this sample may be carry-over from other donors' samples. The chain combines TRBV14 with TRBJ2-1; TCRdb selects TRBD2, and the lack of DNA leaves this call unchecked. CDR3 region: CASSQSGLAEPEQFF.